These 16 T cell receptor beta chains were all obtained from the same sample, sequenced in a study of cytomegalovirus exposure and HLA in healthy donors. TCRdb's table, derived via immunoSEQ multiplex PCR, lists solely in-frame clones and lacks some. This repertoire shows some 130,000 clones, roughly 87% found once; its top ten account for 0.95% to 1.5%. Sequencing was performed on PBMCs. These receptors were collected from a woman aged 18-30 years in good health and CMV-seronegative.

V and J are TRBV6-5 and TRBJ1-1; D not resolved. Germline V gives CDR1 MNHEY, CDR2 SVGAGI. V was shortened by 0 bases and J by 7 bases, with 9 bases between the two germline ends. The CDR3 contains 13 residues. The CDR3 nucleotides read TGTGCCAGCAGTTACTCGCAGGCGAATGAAGCTTTCTTT. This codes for CASSYSQANEAFF.

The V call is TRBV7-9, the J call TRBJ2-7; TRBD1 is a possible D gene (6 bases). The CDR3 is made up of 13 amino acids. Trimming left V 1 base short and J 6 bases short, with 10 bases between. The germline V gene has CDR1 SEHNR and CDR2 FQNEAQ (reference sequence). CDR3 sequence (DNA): TGTGCCAGCAGCTTAGGACAGGTGGGCGAGCAGTACTTC. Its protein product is CASSLGQVGEQYF.

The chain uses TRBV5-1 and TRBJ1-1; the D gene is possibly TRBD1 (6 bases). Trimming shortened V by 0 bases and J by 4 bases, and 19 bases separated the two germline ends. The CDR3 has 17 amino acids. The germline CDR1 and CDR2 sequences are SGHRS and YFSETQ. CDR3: CASSLGAGQSGATEAFF. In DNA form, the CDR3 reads TGCGCCAGCAGCTTGGGGGCAGGACAGTCCGGGGCCACTGAAGCTTTCTTT.

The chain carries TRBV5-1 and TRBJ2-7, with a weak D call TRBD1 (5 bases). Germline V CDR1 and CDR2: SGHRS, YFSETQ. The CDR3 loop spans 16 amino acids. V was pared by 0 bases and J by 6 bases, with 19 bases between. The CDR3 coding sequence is TGCGCCAGCAGCTTGGCTGGGCGGCAGGGCCTAAGCGAGCAGTACTTC. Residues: CASSLAGRQGLSEQYF. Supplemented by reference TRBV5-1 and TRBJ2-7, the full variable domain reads KAGVTQTPRYLIKTRGQQVTLSCSPISGHRSVSWYQQTPGQGLQFLFEYFSETQRNKGNFPGRFSGRQFSNSRSEMNVSTLELGDSALYLCASSLAGRQGLSEQYFGPGTRLTVT.

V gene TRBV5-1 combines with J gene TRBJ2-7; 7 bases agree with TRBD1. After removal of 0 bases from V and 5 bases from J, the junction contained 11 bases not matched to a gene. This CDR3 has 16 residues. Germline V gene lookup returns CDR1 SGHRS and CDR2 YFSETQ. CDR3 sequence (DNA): TGCGCCAGCAGCTTGGATGGTGAGACAGGGAGACACGAGCAGTACTTC. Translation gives CASSLDGETGRHEQYF.

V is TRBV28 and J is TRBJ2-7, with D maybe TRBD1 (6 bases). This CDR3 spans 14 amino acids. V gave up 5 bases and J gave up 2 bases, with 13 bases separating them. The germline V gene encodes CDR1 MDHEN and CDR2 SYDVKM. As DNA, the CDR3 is TGTGCCAGCAGTACCGGGACACCCACCTACGAGCAGTACTTC. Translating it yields CASSTGTPTYEQYF.

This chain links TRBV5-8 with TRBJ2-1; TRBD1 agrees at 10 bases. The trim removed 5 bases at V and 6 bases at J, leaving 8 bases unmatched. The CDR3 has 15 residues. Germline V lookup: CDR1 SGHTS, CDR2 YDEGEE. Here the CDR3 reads CASSSRQGAFNEQFF. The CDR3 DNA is TGTGCCAGCAGTTCTAGACAGGGGGCCTTCAATGAGCAGTTCTTC.

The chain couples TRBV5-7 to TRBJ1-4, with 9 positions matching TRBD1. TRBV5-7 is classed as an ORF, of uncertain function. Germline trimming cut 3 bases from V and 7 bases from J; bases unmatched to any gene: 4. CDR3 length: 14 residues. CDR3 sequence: CASSWTGVFEKLFF. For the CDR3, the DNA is TGTGCCAGCAGCTGGACAGGGGTTTTTGAAAAACTGTTTTTT.

CDR3 coding DNA: TGTGCCAGCAGCTTGTTACGGGGGGGCTCGGATGAGCAGTTCTTC. It encodes CASSLLRGGSDEQFF. This rearrangement joins TRBV5-4 to TRBJ2-1; 8 bases align to TRBD2. The CDR3 is 15 amino acids. Per germline, CDR1 SGHNT and CDR2 YYREEE (reference sequence). Trimming cost V 1 base and J 8 bases; bases outside gene matches: 8.

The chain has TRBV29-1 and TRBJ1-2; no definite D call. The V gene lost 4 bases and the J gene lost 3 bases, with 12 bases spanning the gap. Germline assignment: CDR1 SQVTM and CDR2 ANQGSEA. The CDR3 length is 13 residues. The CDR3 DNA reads TGCAGCGTTGCAGAACTTTCGGACTATGGCTACACCTTC. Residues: CSVAELSDYGYTF.

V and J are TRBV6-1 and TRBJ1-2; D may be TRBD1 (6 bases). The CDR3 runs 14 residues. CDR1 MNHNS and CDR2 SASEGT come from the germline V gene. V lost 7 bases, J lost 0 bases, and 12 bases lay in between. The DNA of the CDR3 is TGTGCCAGCATTCAGGGGTGGGCTAACTATGGCTACACCTTC. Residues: CASIQGWANYGYTF.

The CDR3 sequence is CASSIRGTADYGYTF. CDR3 DNA: TGTGCCAGCAGCATAAGAGGGACAGCCGACTATGGCTACACCTTC. The rearrangement links TRBV11-2 to TRBJ1-2; TRBD1 agrees at 7 bases. The ends lost 5 bases at V and 3 bases at J; junction bases unmatched: 9. The CDR3 sequence is 15 residues long. Germline V gene sequence: CDR1 SGHAT, CDR2 FQNNGV.

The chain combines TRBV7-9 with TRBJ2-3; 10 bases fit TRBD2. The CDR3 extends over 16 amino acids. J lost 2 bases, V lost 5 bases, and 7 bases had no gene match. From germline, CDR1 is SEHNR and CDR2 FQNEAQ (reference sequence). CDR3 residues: CASSLSSGGDTDTQYF. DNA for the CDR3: TGTGCCAGCAGCCTTAGCAGCGGGGGGGACACAGATACGCAGTATTTT.

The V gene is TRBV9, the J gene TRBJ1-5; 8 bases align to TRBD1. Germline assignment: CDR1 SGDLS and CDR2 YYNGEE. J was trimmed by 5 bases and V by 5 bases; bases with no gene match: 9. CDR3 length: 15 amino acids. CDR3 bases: TGTGCCAGCAGTCGTGACAGGGGAGTTGATCAGCCCCAGCATTTT. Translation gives CASSRDRGVDQPQHF.

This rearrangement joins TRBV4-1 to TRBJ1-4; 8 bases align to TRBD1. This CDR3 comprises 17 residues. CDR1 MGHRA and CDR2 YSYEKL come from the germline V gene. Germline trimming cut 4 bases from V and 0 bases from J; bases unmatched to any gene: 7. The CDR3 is CASSPKGQAATNEKLFF. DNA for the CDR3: TGCGCCAGCAGCCCTAAGGGACAGGCGGCAACTAATGAAAAACTGTTTTTT.

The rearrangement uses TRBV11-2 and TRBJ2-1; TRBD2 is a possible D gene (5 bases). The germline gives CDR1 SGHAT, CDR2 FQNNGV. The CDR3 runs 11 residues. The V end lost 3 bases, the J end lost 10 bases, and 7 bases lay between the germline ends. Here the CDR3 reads CASSFPGEQFF. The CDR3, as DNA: TGTGCCAGCAGCTTCCCGGGGGAGCAGTTCTTC.